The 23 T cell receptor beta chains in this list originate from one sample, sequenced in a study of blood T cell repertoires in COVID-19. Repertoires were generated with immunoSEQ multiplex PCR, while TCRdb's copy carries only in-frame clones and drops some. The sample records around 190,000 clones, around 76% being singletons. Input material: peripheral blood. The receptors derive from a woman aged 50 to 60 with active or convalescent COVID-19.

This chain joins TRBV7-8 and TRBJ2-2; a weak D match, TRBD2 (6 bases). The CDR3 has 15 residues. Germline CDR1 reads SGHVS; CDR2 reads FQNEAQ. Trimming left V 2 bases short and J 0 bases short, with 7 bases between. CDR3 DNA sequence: TGTGCCAGCAGCTTACTAGCGACGAACACCGGGGAGCTGTTTTTT. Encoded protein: CASSLLATNTGELFF.

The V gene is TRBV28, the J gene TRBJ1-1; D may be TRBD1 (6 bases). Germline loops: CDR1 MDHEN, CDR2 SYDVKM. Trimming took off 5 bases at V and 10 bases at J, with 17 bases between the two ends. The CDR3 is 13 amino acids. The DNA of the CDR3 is TGTGCCAGCAGTATGTCGGACAGACTCTTAGCTTTCTTT. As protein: CASSMSDRLLAFF.

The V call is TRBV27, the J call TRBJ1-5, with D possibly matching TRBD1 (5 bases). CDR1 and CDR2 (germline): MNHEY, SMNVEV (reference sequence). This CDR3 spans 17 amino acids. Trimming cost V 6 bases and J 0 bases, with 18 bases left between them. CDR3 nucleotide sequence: TGTGCCAGCAGCTCGATCACTCAGGGTTATAGCAATCAGCCCCAGCATTTT. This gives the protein CASSSITQGYSNQPQHF.

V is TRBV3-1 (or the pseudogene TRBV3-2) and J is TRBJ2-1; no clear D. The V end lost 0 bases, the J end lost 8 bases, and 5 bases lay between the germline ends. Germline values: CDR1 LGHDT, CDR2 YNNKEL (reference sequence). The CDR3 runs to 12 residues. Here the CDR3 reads CASSQDTDEQFF. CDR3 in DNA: TGTGCCAGCAGCCAAGATACGGATGAGCAGTTCTTC.

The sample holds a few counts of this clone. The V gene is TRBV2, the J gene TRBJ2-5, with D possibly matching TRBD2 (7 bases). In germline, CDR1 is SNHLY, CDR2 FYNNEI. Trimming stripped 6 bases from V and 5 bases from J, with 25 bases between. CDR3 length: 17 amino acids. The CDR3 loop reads CASSPRGASGAGETQYF. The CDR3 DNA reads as TGTGCCAGCAGCCCCAGGGGTGCCAGCGGGGCCGGGGAGACCCAGTACTTC.

The CDR3 DNA follows: TGTGCCAGCAGCGTAGCTTCGGACAGATCCTACGAGCAGTACTTC. Residues: CASSVASDRSYEQYF. V usage is TRBV9 and J usage is TRBJ2-7; the D gene is possibly TRBD1 (6 bases). Trimming pared 0 bases from V and 1 base from J, leaving 11 bases between. Germline CDR1 and CDR2: SGDLS and YYNGEE. This CDR3 has 15 residues.

CDR3 residues: CASSLGTVLSQPQHF. The CDR3 nucleotides are TGTGCCAGCAGCCTAGGGACAGTGTTAAGTCAGCCCCAGCATTTT. The gene calls are TRBV7-2 and TRBJ1-5; 7 bases are shared with TRBD1. The V gene's germline CDR1 is SGHTA and CDR2 FQGNSA. V shed 5 bases and J 6 bases; nucleotides not matched to a gene: 10. This CDR3 comprises 15 residues. The variable domain in full, completed from reference TRBV7-2 and TRBJ1-5, reads GAGVSQSPSNKVTEKGKDVELRCDPISGHTALYWYRQSLGQGLEFLIYFQGNSAPDKSGLPSDRFSAERTGGSVSTLTIQRTQQEDSAVYLCASSLGTVLSQPQHFGDGTRLSIL.

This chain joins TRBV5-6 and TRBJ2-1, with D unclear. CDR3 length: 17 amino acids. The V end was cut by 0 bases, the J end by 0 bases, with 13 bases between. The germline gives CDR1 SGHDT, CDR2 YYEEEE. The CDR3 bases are TGTGCCAGCAGCTTGGAGACTGCTACAAGCTCCTACAATGAGCAGTTCTTC. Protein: CASSLETATSSYNEQFF.

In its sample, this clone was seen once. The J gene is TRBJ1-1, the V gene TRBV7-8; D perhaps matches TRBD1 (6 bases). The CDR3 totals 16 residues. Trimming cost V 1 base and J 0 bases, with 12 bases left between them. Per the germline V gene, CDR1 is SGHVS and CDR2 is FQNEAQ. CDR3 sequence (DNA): TGTGCCAGCAGCTTAGAGGGAGGGGGAATGAACACTGAAGCTTTCTTT. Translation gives CASSLEGGGMNTEAFF. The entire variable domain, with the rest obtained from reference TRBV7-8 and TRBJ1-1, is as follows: GAGVSQSPRYKVAKRGQDVALRCDPISGHVSLFWYQQALGQGPEFLTYFQNEAQLDKSGLPSDRFFAERPEGSVSTLKIQRTQQEDSAVYLCASSLEGGGMNTEAFFGQGTRLTVV.

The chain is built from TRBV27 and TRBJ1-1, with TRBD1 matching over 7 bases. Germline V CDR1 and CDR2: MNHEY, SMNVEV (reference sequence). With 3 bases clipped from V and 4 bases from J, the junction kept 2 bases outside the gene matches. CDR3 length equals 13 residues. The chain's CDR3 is CASSLGQRTEAFF. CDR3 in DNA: TGTGCCAGCAGTTTGGGACAGCGCACTGAAGCTTTCTTT.

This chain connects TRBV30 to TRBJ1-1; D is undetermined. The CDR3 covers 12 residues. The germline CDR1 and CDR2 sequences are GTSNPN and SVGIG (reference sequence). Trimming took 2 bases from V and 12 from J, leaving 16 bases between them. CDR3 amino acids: CAWSSTSALSFF. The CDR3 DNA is TGTGCCTGGAGTTCTACGTCTGCCTTGTCTTTCTTT.

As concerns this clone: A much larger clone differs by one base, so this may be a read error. CDR3 coding DNA: TGTGCCAGCAGCTTGGGACTAGCGGGGGTAGAGACCCAGTACTTC. Protein product: CASSLGLAGVETQYF. This chain connects TRBV5-5 to TRBJ2-5; 12 bases map to TRBD2. Trimming at V came to 0 bases and at J to 4 bases, leaving 1 base not matched to a gene. This CDR3 has 15 residues. Germline CDR1 reads SGHKS; CDR2 reads YYEKEE (reference sequence).

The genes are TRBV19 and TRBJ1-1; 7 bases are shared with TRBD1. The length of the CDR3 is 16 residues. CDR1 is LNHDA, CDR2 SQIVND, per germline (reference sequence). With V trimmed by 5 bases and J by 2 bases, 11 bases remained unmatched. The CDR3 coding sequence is TGTGCCAGTAGTGCCCGGACAGGAACCTTAAACACTGAAGCTTTCTTT. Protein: CASSARTGTLNTEAFF. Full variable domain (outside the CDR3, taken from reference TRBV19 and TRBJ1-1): DGGITQSPKYLFRKEGQNVTLSCEQNLNHDAMYWYRQDPGQGLRLIYYSQIVNDFQKGDIAEGYSVSREKKESFPLTVTSAQKNPTAFYLCASSARTGTLNTEAFFGQGTRLTVV.

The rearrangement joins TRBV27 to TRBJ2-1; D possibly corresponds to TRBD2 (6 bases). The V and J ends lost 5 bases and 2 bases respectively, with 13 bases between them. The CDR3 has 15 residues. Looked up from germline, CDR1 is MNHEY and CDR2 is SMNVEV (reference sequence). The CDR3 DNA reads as TGTGCCAGCAGTCGACGGGCGGGACCCTACAATGAGCAGTTCTTC. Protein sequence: CASSRRAGPYNEQFF.

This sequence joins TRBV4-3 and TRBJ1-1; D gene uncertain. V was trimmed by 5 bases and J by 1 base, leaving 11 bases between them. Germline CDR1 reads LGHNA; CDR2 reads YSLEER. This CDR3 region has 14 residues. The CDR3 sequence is CASSASWQNTEAFF. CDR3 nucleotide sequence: TGCGCCAGCAGCGCCTCATGGCAGAACACTGAAGCTTTCTTT.

The CDR3 DNA reads TGTGCCAGTAGTACGATTGGACAGGGCAATCAGCCCCAGCATTTT. Its translation is CASSTIGQGNQPQHF. V usage is TRBV19 and J usage is TRBJ1-5; 7 nucleotides match TRBD1. This CDR3 spans 15 amino acids. Germline V lookup: CDR1 LNHDA, CDR2 SQIVND (reference sequence). Trimming took 4 bases from V and 2 from J; bases not matched to a gene: 5.

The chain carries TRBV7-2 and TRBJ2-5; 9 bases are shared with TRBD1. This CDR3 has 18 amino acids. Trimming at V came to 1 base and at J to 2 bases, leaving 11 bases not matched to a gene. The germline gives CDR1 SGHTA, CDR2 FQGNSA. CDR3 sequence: CASSLGVTSDRGQETQYF. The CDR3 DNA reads TGTGCCAGCAGCTTAGGGGTCACCTCAGACAGGGGGCAAGAGACCCAGTACTTC.

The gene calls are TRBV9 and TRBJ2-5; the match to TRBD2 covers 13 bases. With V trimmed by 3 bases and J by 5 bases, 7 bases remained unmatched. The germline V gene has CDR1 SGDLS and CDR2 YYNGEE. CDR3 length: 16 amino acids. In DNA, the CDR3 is TGTGCCAGCAGCGGTGGGACTAGCGGGAAATGGGAGACCCAGTACTTC. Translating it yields CASSGGTSGKWETQYF.

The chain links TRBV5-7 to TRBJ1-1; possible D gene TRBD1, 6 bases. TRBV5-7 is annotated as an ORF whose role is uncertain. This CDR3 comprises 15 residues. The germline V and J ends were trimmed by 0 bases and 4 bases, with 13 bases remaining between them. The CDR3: CASSLAGKGGTEAFF. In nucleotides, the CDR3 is TGTGCCAGCAGCTTGGCCGGGAAAGGGGGCACTGAAGCTTTCTTT.

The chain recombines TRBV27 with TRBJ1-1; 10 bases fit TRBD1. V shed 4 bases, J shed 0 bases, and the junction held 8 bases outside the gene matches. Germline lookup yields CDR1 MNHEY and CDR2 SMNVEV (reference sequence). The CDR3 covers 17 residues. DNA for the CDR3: TGTGCCAGCAGTTCCCCCCGGGACAGGGGACTGAACACTGAAGCTTTCTTT. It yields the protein CASSSPRDRGLNTEAFF.

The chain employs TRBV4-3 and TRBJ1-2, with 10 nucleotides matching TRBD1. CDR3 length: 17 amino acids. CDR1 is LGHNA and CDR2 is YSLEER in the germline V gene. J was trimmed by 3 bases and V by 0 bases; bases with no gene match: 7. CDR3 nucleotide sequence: TGCGCCAGCAGCCAAGACACCGGGACAGGGGATCACTATGGCTACACCTTC. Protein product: CASSQDTGTGDHYGYTF.

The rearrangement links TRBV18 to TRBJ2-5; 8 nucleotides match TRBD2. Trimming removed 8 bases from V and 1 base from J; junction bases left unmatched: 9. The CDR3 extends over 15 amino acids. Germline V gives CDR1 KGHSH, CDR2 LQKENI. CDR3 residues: CASHPGGRGQETQYF. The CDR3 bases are TGTGCCAGCCACCCGGGAGGGCGGGGCCAAGAGACCCAGTACTTC. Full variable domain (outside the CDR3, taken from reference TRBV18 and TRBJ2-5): NAGVMQNPRHLVRRRGQEARLRCSPMKGHSHVYWYRQLPEEGLKFMVYLQKENIIDESGMPKERFSAEFPKEGPSILRIQQVVRGDSAAYFCASHPGGRGQETQYFGPGTRLLVL.

CDR3 DNA: TGTGCCAGCAGCCTCAGGCAGGGCGGGGGACACTACGAGCAGTACTTC. Encoded protein: CASSLRQGGGHYEQYF. The chain employs TRBV3-1 (or the pseudogene TRBV3-2) and TRBJ2-7, with D possibly matching TRBD2 (7 bases). This CDR3 contains 16 residues. V lost 4 bases to trimming and J lost 3 bases, with 19 bases between them. Per the germline V gene, CDR1 is LGHDT and CDR2 is YNNKEL (reference sequence).